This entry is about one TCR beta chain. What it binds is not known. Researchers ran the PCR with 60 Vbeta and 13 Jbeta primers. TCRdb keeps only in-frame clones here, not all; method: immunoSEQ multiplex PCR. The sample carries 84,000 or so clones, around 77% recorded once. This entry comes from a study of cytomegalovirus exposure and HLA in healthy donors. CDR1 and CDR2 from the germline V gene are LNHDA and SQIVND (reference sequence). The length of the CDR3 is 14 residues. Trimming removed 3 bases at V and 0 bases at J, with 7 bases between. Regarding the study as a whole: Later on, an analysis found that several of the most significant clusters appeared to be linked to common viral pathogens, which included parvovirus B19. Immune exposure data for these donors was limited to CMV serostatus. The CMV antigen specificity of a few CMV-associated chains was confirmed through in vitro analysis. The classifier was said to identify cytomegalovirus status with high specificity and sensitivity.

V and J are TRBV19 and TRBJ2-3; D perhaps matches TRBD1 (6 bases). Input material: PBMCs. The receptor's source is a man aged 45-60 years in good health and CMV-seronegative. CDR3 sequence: CASSIRGSTDTQYF. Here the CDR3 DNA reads TGTGCCAGTAGTATCAGGGGTAGCACAGATACGCAGTATTTT.